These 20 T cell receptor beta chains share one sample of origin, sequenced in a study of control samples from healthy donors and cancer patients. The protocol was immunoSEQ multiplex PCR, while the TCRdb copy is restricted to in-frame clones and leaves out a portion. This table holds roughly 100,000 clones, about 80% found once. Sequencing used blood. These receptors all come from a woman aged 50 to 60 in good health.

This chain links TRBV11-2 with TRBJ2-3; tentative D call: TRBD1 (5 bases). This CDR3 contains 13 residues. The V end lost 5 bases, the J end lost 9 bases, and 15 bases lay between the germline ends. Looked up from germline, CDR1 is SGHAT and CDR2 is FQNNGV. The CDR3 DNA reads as TGTGCCAGCAGCAGAGCAGGGCGTGAGACGCAGTATTTT. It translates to CASSRAGRETQYF. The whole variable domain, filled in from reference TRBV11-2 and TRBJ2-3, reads EAGVAQSPRYKIIEKRQSVAFWCNPISGHATLYWYQQILGQGPKLLIQFQNNGVVDDSQLPKDRFSAERLKGVDSTLKIQPAKLEDSAVYLCASSRAGRETQYFGPGTRLTVL.

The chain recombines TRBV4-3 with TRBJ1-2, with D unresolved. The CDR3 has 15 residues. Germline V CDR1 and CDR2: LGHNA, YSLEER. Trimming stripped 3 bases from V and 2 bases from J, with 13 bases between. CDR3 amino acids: CASSQGIKDNYGYTF. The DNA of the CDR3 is TGCGCCAGCAGCCAGGGGATTAAAGACAACTATGGCTACACCTTC.

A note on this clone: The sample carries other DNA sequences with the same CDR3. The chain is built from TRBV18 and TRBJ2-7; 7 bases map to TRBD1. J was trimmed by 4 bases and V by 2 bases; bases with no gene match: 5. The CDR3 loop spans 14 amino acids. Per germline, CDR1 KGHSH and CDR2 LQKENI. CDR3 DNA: TGTGCCAGCTCACCAAAGACAGGGACGTACGAGCAGTACTTC. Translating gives CASSPKTGTYEQYF.

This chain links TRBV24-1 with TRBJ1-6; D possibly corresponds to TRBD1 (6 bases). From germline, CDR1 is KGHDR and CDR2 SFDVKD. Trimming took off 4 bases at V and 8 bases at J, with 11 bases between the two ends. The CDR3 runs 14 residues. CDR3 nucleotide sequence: TGTGCCACCAGTGACCCCAGGGGCGATTCACCCCTCCACTTT. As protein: CATSDPRGDSPLHF.

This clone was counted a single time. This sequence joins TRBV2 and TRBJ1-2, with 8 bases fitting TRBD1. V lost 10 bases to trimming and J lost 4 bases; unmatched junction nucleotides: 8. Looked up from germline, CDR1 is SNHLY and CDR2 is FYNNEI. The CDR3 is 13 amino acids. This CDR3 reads CATRTGYSYGYTF. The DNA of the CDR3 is TGTGCCACCCGGACAGGGTACTCCTATGGCTACACCTTC.

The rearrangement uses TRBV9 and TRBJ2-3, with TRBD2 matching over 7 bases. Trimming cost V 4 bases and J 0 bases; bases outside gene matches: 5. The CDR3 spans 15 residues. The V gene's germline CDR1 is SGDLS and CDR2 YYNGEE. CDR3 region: CASSINSGSTDTQYF. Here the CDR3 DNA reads TGTGCCAGCAGCATTAATAGCGGGAGCACAGATACGCAGTATTTT.

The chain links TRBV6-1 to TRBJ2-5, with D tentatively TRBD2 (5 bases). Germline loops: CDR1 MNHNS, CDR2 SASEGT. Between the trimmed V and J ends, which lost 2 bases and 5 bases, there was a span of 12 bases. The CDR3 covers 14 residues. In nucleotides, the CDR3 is TGTGCCAGCAGTGAAAGGTGGTCGGGGGAGACCCAGTACTTC. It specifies CASSERWSGETQYF.

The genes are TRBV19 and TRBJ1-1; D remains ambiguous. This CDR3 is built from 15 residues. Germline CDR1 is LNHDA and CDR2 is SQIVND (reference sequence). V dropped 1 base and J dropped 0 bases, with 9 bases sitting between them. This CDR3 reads CASSIGQHLNTEAFF. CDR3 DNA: TGTGCCAGTAGTATAGGGCAGCACTTGAACACTGAAGCTTTCTTT. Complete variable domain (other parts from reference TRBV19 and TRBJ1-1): DGGITQSPKYLFRKEGQNVTLSCEQNLNHDAMYWYRQDPGQGLRLIYYSQIVNDFQKGDIAEGYSVSREKKESFPLTVTSAQKNPTAFYLCASSIGQHLNTEAFFGQGTRLTVV.

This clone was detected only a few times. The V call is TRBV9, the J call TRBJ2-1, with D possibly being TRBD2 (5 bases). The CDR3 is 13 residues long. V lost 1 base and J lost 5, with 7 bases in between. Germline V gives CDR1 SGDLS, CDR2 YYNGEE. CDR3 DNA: TGTGCCAGCAGCGTACGGACTGACAATGAGCAGTTCTTC. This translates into CASSVRTDNEQFF.

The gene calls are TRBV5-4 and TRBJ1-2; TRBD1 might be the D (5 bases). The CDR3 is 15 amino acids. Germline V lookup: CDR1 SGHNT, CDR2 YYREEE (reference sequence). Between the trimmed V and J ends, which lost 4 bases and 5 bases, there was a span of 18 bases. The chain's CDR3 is CASSTSGARHYGYTF. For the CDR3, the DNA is TGTGCCAGCAGCACATCCGGGGCCCGACATTATGGCTACACCTTC.

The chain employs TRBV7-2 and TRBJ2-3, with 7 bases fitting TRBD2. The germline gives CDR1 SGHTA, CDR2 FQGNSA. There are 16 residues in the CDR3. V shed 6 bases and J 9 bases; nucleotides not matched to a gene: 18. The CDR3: CASRGFGGTPDGTQYF. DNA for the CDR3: TGTGCCAGCAGGGGTTTCGGGGGGACCCCAGATGGGACGCAGTATTTT.

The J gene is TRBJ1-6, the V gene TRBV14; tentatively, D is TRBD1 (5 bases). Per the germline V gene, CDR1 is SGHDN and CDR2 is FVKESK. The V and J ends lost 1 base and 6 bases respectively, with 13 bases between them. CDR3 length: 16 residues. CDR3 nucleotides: TGTGCCAGCAGCCAAGGGGGCCGAAGGGGTAATTCACCCCTCCACTTT. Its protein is CASSQGGRRGNSPLHF.

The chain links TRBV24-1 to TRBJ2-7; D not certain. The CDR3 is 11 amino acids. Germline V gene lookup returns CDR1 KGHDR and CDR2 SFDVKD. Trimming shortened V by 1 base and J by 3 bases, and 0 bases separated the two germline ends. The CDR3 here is CATSDFYEQYF. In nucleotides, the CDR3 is TGTGCCACCAGTGATTTCTACGAGCAGTACTTC.

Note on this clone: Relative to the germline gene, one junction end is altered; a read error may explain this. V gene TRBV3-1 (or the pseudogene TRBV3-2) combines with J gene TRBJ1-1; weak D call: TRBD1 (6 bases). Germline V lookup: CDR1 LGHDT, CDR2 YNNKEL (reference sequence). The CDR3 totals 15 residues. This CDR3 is CASSQDRDMKTEAFF. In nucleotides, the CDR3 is TGTGCCAGCAGCCAAGATCGGGACATGAAAACTGAAGCTTTCTTT.

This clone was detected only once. CDR3 DNA: TGTGCCAGCAGCCAAGACACTCGGGGACAGGGAAGGGGGAACACTGAAGCTTTCTTT. Its translation is CASSQDTRGQGRGNTEAFF. The V gene is TRBV3-1 (or the pseudogene TRBV3-2), the J gene TRBJ1-1, with 9 nucleotides matching TRBD1. The V segment lost 0 bases and the J segment 1 base; nucleotides outside the gene matches: 12. Germline CDR1 reads LGHDT; CDR2 reads YNNKEL (reference sequence). CDR3 length: 19 residues.

This CDR3 reads CASSLGGSRSYNEQFF. The CDR3 bases are TGCGCCAGCAGCTTGGGAGGGTCCAGGTCCTACAATGAGCAGTTCTTC. The rearrangement joins TRBV5-1 to TRBJ2-1; TRBD2 is a possible D gene (5 bases). CDR1 and CDR2 from the germline V gene are SGHRS and YFSETQ. The V end lost 0 bases, the J end lost 1 base, and 11 bases lay between the germline ends. There are 16 residues in the CDR3.

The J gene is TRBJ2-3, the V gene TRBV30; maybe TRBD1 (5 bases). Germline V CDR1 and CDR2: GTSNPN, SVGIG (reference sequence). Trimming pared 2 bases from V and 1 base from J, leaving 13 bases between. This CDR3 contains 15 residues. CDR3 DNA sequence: TGTGCCTGGAGTCGCTGGGGCAGCGGCACAGATACGCAGTATTTT. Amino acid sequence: CAWSRWGSGTDTQYF.

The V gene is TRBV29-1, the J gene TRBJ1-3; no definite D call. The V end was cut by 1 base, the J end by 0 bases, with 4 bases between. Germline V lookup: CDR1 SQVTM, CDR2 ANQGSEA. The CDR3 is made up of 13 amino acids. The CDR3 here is CSVEVSSGNTIYF. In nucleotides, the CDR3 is TGCAGCGTTGAAGTCAGCTCTGGAAACACCATATATTTT.

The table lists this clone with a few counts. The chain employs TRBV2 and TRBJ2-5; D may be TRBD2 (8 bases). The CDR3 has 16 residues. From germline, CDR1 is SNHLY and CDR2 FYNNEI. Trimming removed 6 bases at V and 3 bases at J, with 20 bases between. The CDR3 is CASSGGGLGTEETQYF. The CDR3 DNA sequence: TGTGCCAGCAGCGGGGGGGGACTCGGGACAGAAGAGACCCAGTACTTC. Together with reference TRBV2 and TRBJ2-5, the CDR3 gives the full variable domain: EPEVTQTPSHQVTQMGQEVILRCVPISNHLYFYWYRQILGQKVEFLVSFYNNEISEKSEIFDDQFSVERPDGSNFTLKIRSTKLEDSAMYFCASSGGGLGTEETQYFGPGTRLLVL.

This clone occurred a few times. Here the CDR3 reads CASSVGGEKLFF. In DNA, the CDR3 is TGTGCCAGCAGCGTAGGTGGTGAAAAACTGTTTTTT. J is TRBJ1-4 and V is TRBV6-5; no clear D. The germline gives CDR1 MNHEY, CDR2 SVGAGI. The CDR3 loop spans 12 amino acids. The germline V and J ends were trimmed by 6 bases and 7 bases, with 9 bases remaining between them.